This T cell receptor beta chain was captured in a study of radiation and T cells in renal cell carcinoma. This sample's time point: baseline pretreatment blood. Treatment defined: 15 Gy SBRT to primary tumor, nephrectomy 4 weeks later. Measured with immunoSEQ multiplex PCR; TCRdb has only the in-frame clones, and not every one. The sample contains 87,000 or so clones, around 88% of which appear only once. V was pared by 2 bases and J by 5 bases, with 9 bases between. The germline CDR1 and CDR2 sequences are KGHSH and LQKENI. The CDR3 has 13 amino acids. The receptor's source is a man aged 50 or older with renal cell carcinoma. The sample consisted of blood, taken from a patient whose treatment included radiotherapy and nephrectomy. This sequence joins TRBV18 and TRBJ1-1; D is possibly TRBD1 (5 bases). The chain's CDR3 is CASSPFEGTEAFF. The CDR3 DNA reads TGTGCCAGCTCACCATTTGAGGGGACTGAAGCTTTCTTT. The full variable domain, with the rest looked up from reference TRBV18 and TRBJ1-1, is NAGVMQNPRHLVRRRGQEARLRCSPMKGHSHVYWYRQLPEEGLKFMVYLQKENIIDESGMPKERFSAEFPKEGPSILRIQQVVRGDSAAYFCASSPFEGTEAFFGQGTRLTVV.